The 30 T cell receptor beta chains reported below all come from one sample, sequenced in a study of blood T cell repertoires in COVID-19 (dated by TCRdb to the early 2020s). The library was produced with the immunoSEQ multiplex PCR assay. In TCRdb, the immuneACCESS table is reduced to in-frame sequences with V and J assigned. These tables do not hold every clone; where another copy was compared, an unresolved V gene accounts for under half, and the others remain unexplained. Present in this sample are about 15,000 clones, 65% to 85% of which were seen just once. About a tenth of the sample lies in the top ten. Sequenced material: peripheral blood. Receptors were obtained from a human donor in a cohort sampled during active COVID-19.

This clone appeared a single time. Within the sample, other DNA sequences also encode this same CDR3. The gene calls are TRBV2 and TRBJ1-5, with D unresolved. V gave up 3 bases and J gave up 6 bases, with 12 bases separating them. The CDR3 has 14 amino acids. Germline assignment: CDR1 SNHLY and CDR2 FYNNEI. The CDR3, as DNA: TGTGCCAGCAGTGATCGAGGAGTGGGTCAGCCCCAGCATTTT. This encodes CASSDRGVGQPQHF.

This clone appeared once. This chain links TRBV28 with TRBJ1-2; the match to TRBD1 covers 8 bases. CDR1 MDHEN and CDR2 SYDVKM come from the germline V gene. The CDR3 extends over 13 amino acids. V was pared by 4 bases and J by 8 bases, with 6 bases of the junction left unmatched. The CDR3 nucleotides read TGTGCCAGCAGTTCAAGGGACAGGAGGGGCTACACCTTC. This encodes CASSSRDRRGYTF.

This clone was counted once. J is TRBJ1-6 and V is TRBV18; tentative D call: TRBD1 (5 bases). From germline, CDR1 is KGHSH and CDR2 LQKENI. The V end lost 5 bases, the J end lost 7 bases, and 18 bases lay between the germline ends. The CDR3 runs 16 residues. The CDR3 DNA is TGTGCCAGCTCAGGCAGGGTTTTGTTTGGCAATTCACCCCTCCACTTT. This sequence encodes CASSGRVLFGNSPLHF. The full variable domain, with the rest looked up from reference TRBV18 and TRBJ1-6, is NAGVMQNPRHLVRRRGQEARLRCSPMKGHSHVYWYRQLPEEGLKFMVYLQKENIIDESGMPKERFSAEFPKEGPSILRIQQVVRGDSAAYFCASSGRVLFGNSPLHFGNGTRLTVT.

V gene TRBV6-6 combines with J gene TRBJ2-7; D is uncertain. Per germline, CDR1 MNHNY and CDR2 SVGAGI (reference sequence). The CDR3 consists of 11 residues. Trimming left V 7 bases short and J 1 base short, with 5 bases between. CDR3 region: CASTGSYEQYF. In nucleotides, the CDR3 is TGTGCCAGCACAGGATCCTACGAGCAGTACTTC.

This clone was recorded a few times. The chain uses TRBV5-1 and TRBJ1-1; no firm D call. The V gene's germline CDR1 is SGHRS and CDR2 YFSETQ. The CDR3 extends over 13 amino acids. Trimming took 0 bases from V and 6 from J, leaving 9 bases between them. The CDR3 DNA reads TGCGCCAGCAGCTTGGCCCTAGACGCTGAAGCTTTCTTT. This encodes CASSLALDAEAFF.

The rearrangement joins TRBV11-3 to TRBJ1-2; TRBD1 matches 7 bases. V gave up 6 bases and J gave up 7 bases; unmatched junction bases: 11. CDR1 is SGHNT, CDR2 YENEEA, per germline. CDR3 size: 14 residues. The CDR3 loop is CASSLQGSSGGYTF. For the CDR3, the DNA is TGTGCCAGCAGTCTACAGGGGAGTAGCGGTGGCTACACCTTC.

The genes are TRBV6-5 and TRBJ2-3; maybe TRBD2 (5 bases). Germline CDR1 MNHEY, CDR2 SVGAGI. V dropped 7 bases and J dropped 1 base, with 15 bases sitting between them. The CDR3 totals 15 residues. The CDR3 spells CASTSWISGTDTQYF. CDR3 bases: TGTGCCAGCACCTCATGGATTAGCGGCACAGATACGCAGTATTTT.

The chain is built from TRBV6-5 and TRBJ2-1, with D unresolved. CDR3 length: 15 amino acids. Trimming pared 0 bases from V and 6 bases from J, leaving 12 bases between. From germline, CDR1 is MNHEY and CDR2 SVGAGI. The DNA for the CDR3 is TGTGCCAGCAGTTACTCGATGGCGGCTACCAATGAGCAGTTCTTC. Translated, it gives CASSYSMAATNEQFF.

The CDR3 sequence: CSVAADGTGEQYF. In nucleotides, the CDR3 is TGCAGCGTTGCGGCAGACGGTACGGGCGAGCAGTACTTC. The V gene is TRBV29-1, the J gene TRBJ2-7; D unclear. The V gene lost 4 bases and the J gene lost 6 bases, with 16 bases spanning the gap. From germline, CDR1 is SQVTM and CDR2 ANQGSEA. This CDR3 is built from 13 residues.

The chain carries TRBV18 and TRBJ1-1; TRBD1 agrees at 9 bases. Germline V gives CDR1 KGHSH, CDR2 LQKENI. CDR3 size: 18 residues. J lost 4 bases, V lost 4 bases, and 16 bases had no gene match. CDR3 sequence (DNA): TGTGCCAGCTCACTGAGGACAGGGGTATCGAGCTTTGGCACTGAAGCTTTCTTT. Its protein product is CASSLRTGVSSFGTEAFF.

The genes are TRBV4-1 and TRBJ1-5; TRBD1 is a possible D gene (5 bases). The CDR3 spans 18 residues. V was cut by 3 bases and J by 1 base, with 19 bases left in between. CDR1 is MGHRA and CDR2 is YSYEKL in the germline V gene. The CDR3 region is CASSQRPRAGLSNQPQHF. The CDR3, as DNA: TGCGCCAGCAGCCAGAGGCCTAGGGCAGGGTTGAGCAATCAGCCCCAGCATTTT.

The chain has TRBV6-2 or TRBV6-3 and TRBJ1-6, with 12 bases identical to TRBD1. V shed 0 bases and J 8 bases; nucleotides not matched to a gene: 5. Germline-derived CDR1 and CDR2 are MNHEY and SVGEGT. The CDR3 has 17 amino acids. Here the CDR3 reads CASSYSGTGGRDSPLHF. CDR3 nucleotides: TGTGCCAGCAGTTACTCGGGGACAGGGGGCCGGGATTCACCCCTCCACTTT.

This clone occurred a few times. The chain recombines TRBV7-9 with TRBJ1-4; 8 bases are a match to TRBD1. Germline CDR1 and CDR2: SEHNR and FQNEAQ (reference sequence). V shed 2 bases, J shed 8 bases, and the junction held 7 bases outside the gene matches. The CDR3 extends over 15 amino acids. The DNA for the CDR3 is TGTGCCAGCAGCTTATCGACAGGGGCCAGGGAAAAACTGTTTTTT. It is translated as CASSLSTGAREKLFF.

The V gene is TRBV6-6, the J gene TRBJ2-5, with no clear D. This CDR3 region has 16 residues. V dropped 2 bases and J dropped 5 bases, with 18 bases sitting between them. Germline V gene lookup returns CDR1 MNHNY and CDR2 SVGAGI (reference sequence). In nucleotides, the CDR3 is TGTGCCAGCAGTTACGGCCTCCAAAGTCGGGTGGAGACCCAGTACTTC. It codes for CASSYGLQSRVETQYF.

This clone turned up a few times. The rearrangement joins TRBV3-1 (or the pseudogene TRBV3-2) to TRBJ1-5; D not certain. CDR3 length: 15 amino acids. The V gene's germline CDR1 is LGHDT and CDR2 YNNKEL (reference sequence). V lost 1 base, J lost 4 bases, and 11 bases lay in between. CDR3 in DNA: TGTGCCAGCAGCCAAGTTCCCAGAGGAAATCAGCCCCAGCATTTT. This codes for CASSQVPRGNQPQHF.

V is TRBV28 and J is TRBJ1-3; D call uncertain. V shed 1 base and J shed 4 bases, with 8 bases lying between them. The CDR3 sequence is 14 residues long. Looked up from germline, CDR1 is MDHEN and CDR2 is SYDVKM. DNA of the CDR3: TGTGCCAGCAGTTTATTATCGCAGGGAAACACCATATATTTT. Protein product: CASSLLSQGNTIYF. The variable domain in full, completed from reference TRBV28 and TRBJ1-3, reads DVKVTQSSRYLVKRTGEKVFLECVQDMDHENMFWYRQDPGLGLRLIYFSYDVKMKEKGDIPEGYSVSREKKERFSLILESASTNQTSMYLCASSLLSQGNTIYFGEGSWLTVV.

The V call is TRBV7-2, the J call TRBJ2-1, with D perhaps TRBD2 (6 bases). This CDR3 is 12 amino acids long. In germline, CDR1 is SGHTA, CDR2 FQGNSA. Trimming cost V 11 bases and J 9 bases, with 17 bases left between them. The CDR3 nucleotides read TGTGCCGTAGCGGCCGGAGGGACTGAGCAGTTCTTC. It translates to CAVAAGGTEQFF. Using reference TRBV7-2 and TRBJ2-1 for the parts outside the CDR3, the full variable domain is GAGVSQSPSNKVTEKGKDVELRCDPISGHTALYWYRQSLGQGLEFLIYFQGNSAPDKSGLPSDRFSAERTGGSVSTLTIQRTQQEDSAVYLCAVAAGGTEQFFGPGTRLTVL.

V gene TRBV18 combines with J gene TRBJ1-3; D is undetermined. The germline V and J ends were trimmed by 5 bases and 3 bases, with 17 bases remaining between them. Germline lookup yields CDR1 KGHSH and CDR2 LQKENI. CDR3 size: 16 residues. The CDR3 coding sequence is TGTGCCAGCTCAGGACCGAGGAGGAGGATTGGAAACACCATATATTTT. As protein: CASSGPRRRIGNTIYF.

The rearrangement uses TRBV6-5 and TRBJ2-1; 12 bases align to TRBD2. V shed 6 bases and J 5 bases; nucleotides not matched to a gene: 5. The CDR3 has 15 amino acids. Germline CDR1 reads MNHEY; CDR2 reads SVGAGI. The CDR3 DNA sequence: TGTGCCAGCAGAATGCGGACTAGCGGGGACAATGAGCAGTTCTTC. Its protein product is CASRMRTSGDNEQFF.

This chain joins TRBV7-2 and TRBJ2-2; D is unresolved. Trimming shortened V by 1 base and J by 5 bases, and 11 bases separated the two germline ends. This CDR3 has 15 amino acids. The germline V gene has CDR1 SGHTA and CDR2 FQGNSA. DNA of the CDR3: TGTGCCAGCAGCTTAGTATCCCTAGTAACCGGGGAGCTGTTTTTT. Translated, it gives CASSLVSLVTGELFF.

This clone was picked up one time. The chain is built from TRBV9 and TRBJ2-7, with D possibly being TRBD2 (6 bases). Germline V gene lookup returns CDR1 SGDLS and CDR2 YYNGEE. CDR3 length: 15 amino acids. Trimming shortened V by 0 bases and J by 2 bases, and 12 bases separated the two germline ends. DNA of the CDR3: TGTGCCAGCAGCGTAGACAGGAGGGGAACCTACGAGCAGTACTTC. Translation: CASSVDRRGTYEQYF. The full variable domain, its missing parts supplied by reference TRBV9 and TRBJ2-7, is DSGVTQTPKHLITATGQRVTLRCSPRSGDLSVYWYQQSLDQGLQFLIQYYNGEERAKGNILERFSAQQFPDLHSELNLSSLELGDSALYFCASSVDRRGTYEQYFGPGTRLTVT.

The V and J genes are TRBV19 and TRBJ2-1; the D gene is possibly TRBD2 (6 bases). Germline CDR1 LNHDA, CDR2 SQIVND (reference sequence). Trimming stripped 3 bases from V and 6 bases from J, with 18 bases between. The CDR3 length is 16 residues. CDR3 amino acids: CASSIGGGTFVNEQFF. DNA for the CDR3: TGTGCCAGTAGTATCGGCGGCGGGACCTTCGTCAATGAGCAGTTCTTC.

The chain links TRBV28 to TRBJ1-1; D perhaps matches TRBD1 (6 bases). The CDR3 consists of 13 residues. Germline CDR1 and CDR2: MDHEN and SYDVKM. The V end was cut by 4 bases, the J end by 7 bases, with 13 bases between. DNA for the CDR3: TGTGCCAGCAGTTCCCGACAGGACCTTGAAGCTTTCTTT. Translating gives CASSSRQDLEAFF.

The chain recombines TRBV4-1 with TRBJ2-1; 10 positions agree with TRBD2. Trimming at V came to 0 bases and at J to 9 bases, leaving 20 bases not matched to a gene. The CDR3 runs 20 residues. Per the germline V gene, CDR1 is MGHRA and CDR2 is YSYEKL. The CDR3 protein is CASSQEGASRAGGPHREQFF. In DNA, the CDR3 is TGCGCCAGCAGCCAAGAGGGAGCGTCGCGAGCGGGGGGGCCCCATCGTGAGCAGTTCTTC.

The V and J genes are TRBV11-2 and TRBJ2-2, with no clear D. Germline V gives CDR1 SGHAT, CDR2 FQNNGV. The CDR3 extends over 14 amino acids. The ends were cut back, 0 bases at V and 4 bases at J, with 6 bases in the middle. CDR3 nucleotide sequence: TGTGCCAGCAGCTTAGATCGTGTCACCGGGGAGCTGTTTTTT. Translated: CASSLDRVTGELFF.

This clone was counted a single time. The chain uses TRBV2 and TRBJ2-7; TRBD2 agrees at 12 bases. Germline loops: CDR1 SNHLY, CDR2 FYNNEI. This CDR3 contains 16 residues. V shed 7 bases and J 5 bases; nucleotides not matched to a gene: 12. This CDR3 reads CASTFRASGRANEQYF. The CDR3 DNA follows: TGTGCCAGCACCTTTCGGGCTAGCGGGAGGGCCAACGAGCAGTACTTC. Combining the CDR3 with reference TRBV2 and TRBJ2-7 gives the whole variable domain EPEVTQTPSHQVTQMGQEVILRCVPISNHLYFYWYRQILGQKVEFLVSFYNNEISEKSEIFDDQFSVERPDGSNFTLKIRSTKLEDSAMYFCASTFRASGRANEQYFGPGTRLTVT.

The CDR3, as DNA: TGTGCCAGCAGCAAGCGTTTCCCCGGGACTAGCGGGTATAATGAGCAGTTCTTC. Amino acid sequence: CASSKRFPGTSGYNEQFF. J is TRBJ2-1 and V is TRBV21-1; the table's D gene call, TRBD2, was not cross checked with the DNA. TRBV21-1 is a recognized pseudogene. This CDR3 spans 18 amino acids.

This chain connects TRBV9 to TRBJ2-6, with TRBD1 as a possible D gene (6 bases). CDR3 length: 15 amino acids. The ends were cut back, 4 bases at V and 5 bases at J, with 13 bases in the middle. Germline V CDR1 and CDR2: SGDLS, YYNGEE. CDR3 DNA: TGTGCCAGCAGCCCTACAGGGCCGCGGGCCAACGTCCTGACTTTC. Translating it yields CASSPTGPRANVLTF. The variable domain in full, with the rest retrieved from reference TRBV9 and TRBJ2-6, is DSGVTQTPKHLITATGQRVTLRCSPRSGDLSVYWYQQSLDQGLQFLIQYYNGEERAKGNILERFSAQQFPDLHSELNLSSLELGDSALYFCASSPTGPRANVLTFGAGSRLTVL.

The rearrangement links TRBV5-8 to TRBJ2-5; 7 bases agree with TRBD1. Germline CDR1 SGHTS, CDR2 YDEGEE. The CDR3 sequence is 16 residues long. V lost 2 bases, J lost 5 bases, and 12 bases stayed unmatched. The CDR3: CASSFGRQGRVETQYF. CDR3 DNA: TGTGCCAGCAGCTTCGGGCGACAGGGAAGGGTGGAGACCCAGTACTTC.

The CDR3 protein is CARSLLTSGGPYTQYF. The CDR3 region has the DNA TGTGCCAGAAGCCTACTGACTAGCGGGGGGCCTTATACGCAGTATTTT. The rearrangement joins TRBV5-3 to TRBJ2-3, with 13 nucleotides matching TRBD2. TRBV5-3 is noted as an ORF with a role that remains uncertain. The CDR3 runs to 16 residues. V lost 4 bases to trimming and J lost 7 bases; unmatched junction nucleotides: 9.